This TCR beta chain derives from a study of OX40 agonist ivuxolimab in advanced cancers. Looking at the study overall: Ivuxolimab, which targeted the costimulatory receptor OX40 (CD134), was an agonistic, fully human IgG2 monoclonal antibody. Partial responses occurred in three dose-escalation patients: two with cutaneous melanoma and one with hepatocellular carcinoma. The paper reports the monotherapy dose-escalation portion (N of about 52 patients) of the phase I ivuxolimab trial. Peripheral TCRbeta sequencing aimed to test whether ivuxolimab altered TCR sequence diversity and caused clonal T-cell expansion. Patients were allowed to have had prior anti-PD-1, anti-PD-L1 or anti-CTLA-4 therapy, and approximately 40% of the dose-escalation patients had previously received checkpoint inhibitors. Intravenous ivuxolimab was administered to patients every 2 weeks at six dose levels: 0.01, 0.1, 0.3, 1.5, 3 and 10 mg/kg. Of the approximately 50 patients in dose escalation, 19 had hepatocellular carcinoma, roughly 15 had melanoma, 9 had renal cell carcinoma and 9 had head and neck cancer. In the dose-escalation cohort, more than 80% of patients were male, and the mean age was roughly 60 years with a range of roughly 20 to 85. Results the study describes overall, beyond this receptor: After ivuxolimab, expanded clones were on average more numerous among CD8+ T cells than among CD4+ T cells. Partial responders in the 0.1-3.0 mg/kg groups had among the lowest normalized peripheral clonal expansion, especially among CD8+ T cells. Antigen specificity was not determined for the clonally expanded peripheral T cells. At doses from 0.1 to 3.0 mg/kg, clonal expansion was seen in both CD4+ and CD8+ blood T cells between baseline and week 6. Low levels of normalized T-cell clonal expansion were also seen in some patients who did not respond.

CDR1 is given as LGHNT and CDR2 as FRNRAP, both from the germline V gene. From V the trimming removes 6 bases and from J it removes 5 bases, while the gene matches leave 13 bases of the junction unaccounted for. CDR3 length: 18 amino acids, cysteine to phenylalanine. Only CDR3 DNA remains: 54 bases, in frame from the first base. As concerns this clone: What this receptor recognizes is not known. Within one base of it there is no much larger clone, and no base qualities were kept.

Genomic DNA was extracted from sorted cells for sequencing of the TCRbeta CDR3 region. TCRbeta CDR3 regions were sequenced using the immunoSEQ Assay. As stored in TCRdb, this immuneACCESS dataset retains in-frame rearrangements with V and J assigned. A fraction of the clones does not appear; measured against another copy, unresolved V genes explain less than half of the discrepancy, and the remainder lacks a known reason. This sample holds about 37,000 clones; more than 75% were observed only once. Of the sample, 22% falls within the top ten clones. The trial excluded patients who had a history of autoimmune disease or were on systemic immunosuppression. Peripheral blood for TCR sequencing was drawn from every dose cohort at baseline, at cycle 4 day 1 and at cycle 7 day 1. The samples were taken from a phase I, first-in-human, multicenter, open-label dose-escalation trial of ivuxolimab. Adults with locally advanced or metastatic head and neck squamous cell, hepatocellular, melanoma or renal cell carcinoma were enrolled in the trial. CD4+ and CD8+ T cells were sorted separately from peripheral blood before TCR sequencing.

The origin of this receptor is an adult with an advanced solid tumor such as melanoma, head and neck, liver or kidney cancer. Specimen: CD4+ or CD8+ T cells sorted from blood, collected in a trial of the OX40 agonist ivuxolimab. This receptor chain uses TRBV12-5 and TRBJ2-1, and 13 junction bases match TRBD2. The sequenced DNA: TGTGCTAGTGGAAAAGGACTAGCGGGAGAGACTACCAACAATGAGCAGTTCTTC. Translated, it reads CASGKGLAGETTNNEQFF.